These 10 T cell receptor beta chains were sequenced from one sample in a study of blood T cell repertoires in COVID-19. Assay used: immunoSEQ multiplex PCR; TCRdb lists only in-frame clones, some missing. The data contain more than 300,000 clones, over 75% of them singletons. The sequencing sample was made of peripheral blood. These receptors originate from a woman aged 25 to 39 with COVID-19, enrolled during active disease.

The V call is TRBV10-3, the J call TRBJ2-3; D ambiguous. The ends were cut back, 6 bases at V and 2 bases at J, with 12 bases in the middle. CDR3 length: 14 amino acids. CDR1 is ENHRY and CDR2 is SYGVKD in the germline V gene. CDR3 sequence: CAIRSDGFTDTQYF. DNA of the CDR3: TGTGCCATCAGATCTGACGGGTTCACAGATACGCAGTATTTT.

This chain joins TRBV19 and TRBJ1-5; the D gene is possibly TRBD1 (6 bases). With 3 bases removed from V and 2 bases from J, the gap between germline ends came to 11 bases. Germline lookup yields CDR1 LNHDA and CDR2 SQIVND (reference sequence). There are 15 residues in the CDR3. The CDR3 DNA reads TGTGCCAGTAGTATCAAGGGGGAGCGCAATCAGCCCCAGCATTTT. Translation gives CASSIKGERNQPQHF.

The chain carries TRBV6-6 and TRBJ2-1; tentative D call: TRBD2 (6 bases). This CDR3 has 16 amino acids. V gave up 5 bases and J gave up 1 base, with 15 bases separating them. Germline CDR1 reads MNHNY; CDR2 reads SVGAGI (reference sequence). The chain's CDR3 is CASSTVGGSSYNEQFF. CDR3 DNA sequence: TGTGCCAGCAGTACCGTTGGAGGGTCGTCCTACAATGAGCAGTTCTTC.

CDR3 loop: CASSEGTGTPEPQHF. The CDR3 nucleotides read TGTGCCAGCAGTGAAGGGACAGGGACGCCGGAGCCCCAGCATTTT. The chain combines TRBV25-1 with TRBJ1-5; TRBD1 matches 9 bases. Germline assignment: CDR1 MGHDK and CDR2 SYGVNS. This CDR3 comprises 15 residues. J lost 8 bases, V lost 2 bases, and 7 bases had no gene match.

This chain uses TRBV5-1 with TRBJ1-5; D gene ambiguous. Germline CDR1 and CDR2: SGHRS and YFSETQ. The CDR3 length is 15 residues. Trimming took off 0 bases at V and 3 bases at J, with 10 bases between the two ends. The CDR3 sequence: CASSLGGSPNQPQHF. In DNA form, the CDR3 reads TGCGCCAGCAGCTTGGGCGGGAGTCCCAATCAGCCCCAGCATTTT.

This clone showed up just once. The chain has TRBV28 and TRBJ2-4, with D tentatively TRBD1 (6 bases). This CDR3 region has 14 residues. The V gene's germline CDR1 is MDHEN and CDR2 SYDVKM. The V and J ends lost 3 bases and 8 bases respectively, with 14 bases between them. The CDR3 bases are TGTGCCAGCAGTTTTCAAGGGGGTGGGGACATTCAGTACTTC. Its protein product is CASSFQGGGDIQYF.

As to this clone: Other DNA sequences within the sample encode an identical CDR3. V gene TRBV4-1 combines with J gene TRBJ1-1; 10 nucleotides match TRBD1. This CDR3 is built from 14 residues. Germline assignment: CDR1 MGHRA and CDR2 YSYEKL. The J segment lost 4 bases and the V segment lost 3 bases, leaving 2 bases of the junction unmatched. CDR3 coding DNA: TGCGCCAGCAGCCAGGGGGACAGGGGCACTGAAGCTTTCTTT. Amino acids: CASSQGDRGTEAFF.

The sample holds a few counts of this clone. In nucleotides, the CDR3 is TGTGCCAGCAGCCAAGCCGTCCCGACTAGCGGGTTCTACGAGCAGTACTTC. Translating it yields CASSQAVPTSGFYEQYF. The V and J genes are TRBV4-2 and TRBJ2-7; 10 bases align to TRBD2. J gave up 3 bases and V 1 base, and 9 bases lay outside the gene matches. Germline CDR1 LGHNA, CDR2 YNFKEQ. CDR3 size: 17 residues.

The chain employs TRBV19 and TRBJ2-1; D might be TRBD2 (5 bases). Trimming left V 7 bases short and J 8 bases short, with 18 bases between. Germline CDR1 LNHDA, CDR2 SQIVND (reference sequence). The CDR3 runs 14 residues. For the CDR3, the DNA is TGTGCCAGTACCACCCGGATCCCCGGGGATGAGCAGTTCTTC. Translation: CASTTRIPGDEQFF.

This clone came up a few times. V is TRBV28 and J is TRBJ1-2; tentative D call: TRBD1 (5 bases). The germline CDR1 and CDR2 sequences are MDHEN and SYDVKM. Trimming left V 2 bases short and J 8 bases short, with 12 bases between. The CDR3 sequence is 13 residues long. CDR3 bases: TGTGCCAGCAGTTTAAAAGCAGGGTGGGGCTACACCTTC. Protein: CASSLKAGWGYTF.